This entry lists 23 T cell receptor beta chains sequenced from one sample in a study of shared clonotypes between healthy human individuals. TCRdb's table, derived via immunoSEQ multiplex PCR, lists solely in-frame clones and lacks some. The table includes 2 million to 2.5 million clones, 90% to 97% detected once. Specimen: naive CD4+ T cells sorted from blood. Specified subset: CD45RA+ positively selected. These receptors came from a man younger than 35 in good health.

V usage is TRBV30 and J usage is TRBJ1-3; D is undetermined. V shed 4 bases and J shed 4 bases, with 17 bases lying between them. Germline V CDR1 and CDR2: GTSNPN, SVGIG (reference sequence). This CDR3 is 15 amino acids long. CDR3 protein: CAWTVFGARGNTIYF. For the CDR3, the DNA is TGTGCCTGGACAGTTTTTGGAGCGAGGGGAAACACCATATATTTT.

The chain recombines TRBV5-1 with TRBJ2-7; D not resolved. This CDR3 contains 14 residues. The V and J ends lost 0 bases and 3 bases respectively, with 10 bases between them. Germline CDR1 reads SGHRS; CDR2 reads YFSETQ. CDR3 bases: TGCGCCAGCAGCTTGGCCGAGACCAGCTACGAGCAGTACTTC. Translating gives CASSLAETSYEQYF.

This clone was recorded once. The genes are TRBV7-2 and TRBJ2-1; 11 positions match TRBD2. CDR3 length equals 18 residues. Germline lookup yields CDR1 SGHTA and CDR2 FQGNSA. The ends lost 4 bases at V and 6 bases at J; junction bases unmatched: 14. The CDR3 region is CASSSRGLAATRVNEQFF. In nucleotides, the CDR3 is TGTGCCAGCAGCTCTCGGGGACTAGCGGCCACGAGGGTCAATGAGCAGTTCTTC.

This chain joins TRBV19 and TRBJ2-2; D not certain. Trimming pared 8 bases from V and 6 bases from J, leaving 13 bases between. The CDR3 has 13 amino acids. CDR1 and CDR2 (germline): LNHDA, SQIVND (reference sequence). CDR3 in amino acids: CASVGEWAGELFF. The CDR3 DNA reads TGTGCCAGTGTCGGAGAGTGGGCCGGGGAGCTGTTTTTT.

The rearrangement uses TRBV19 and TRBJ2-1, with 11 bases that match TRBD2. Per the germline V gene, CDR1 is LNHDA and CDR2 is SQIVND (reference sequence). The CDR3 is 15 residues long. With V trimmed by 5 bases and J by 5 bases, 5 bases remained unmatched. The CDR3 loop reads CASSSLAGADNEQFF. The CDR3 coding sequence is TGTGCCAGTAGTTCACTAGCGGGAGCGGACAATGAGCAGTTCTTC. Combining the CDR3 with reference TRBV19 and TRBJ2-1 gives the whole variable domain DGGITQSPKYLFRKEGQNVTLSCEQNLNHDAMYWYRQDPGQGLRLIYYSQIVNDFQKGDIAEGYSVSREKKESFPLTVTSAQKNPTAFYLCASSSLAGADNEQFFGPGTRLTVL.

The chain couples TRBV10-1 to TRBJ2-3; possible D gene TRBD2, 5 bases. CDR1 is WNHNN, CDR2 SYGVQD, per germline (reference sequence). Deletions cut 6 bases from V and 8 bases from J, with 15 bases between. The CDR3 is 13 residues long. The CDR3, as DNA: TGCGCCAGCAGCGAGGGATGGTCGGGTACGCAGTATTTT. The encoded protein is CASSEGWSGTQYF.

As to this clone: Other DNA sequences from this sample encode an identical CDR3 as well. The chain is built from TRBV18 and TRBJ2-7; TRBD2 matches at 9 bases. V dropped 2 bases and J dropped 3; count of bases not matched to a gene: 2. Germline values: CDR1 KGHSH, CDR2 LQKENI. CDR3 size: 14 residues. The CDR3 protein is CASSPASGNYEQYF. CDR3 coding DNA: TGTGCCAGCTCACCAGCTAGCGGGAACTACGAGCAGTACTTC.

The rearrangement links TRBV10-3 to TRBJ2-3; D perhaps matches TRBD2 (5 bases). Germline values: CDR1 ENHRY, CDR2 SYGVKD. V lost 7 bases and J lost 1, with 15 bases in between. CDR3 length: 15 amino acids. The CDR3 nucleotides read TGTGCCATCACCGATGGACTGATGGGCACAGATACGCAGTATTTT. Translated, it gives CAITDGLMGTDTQYF.

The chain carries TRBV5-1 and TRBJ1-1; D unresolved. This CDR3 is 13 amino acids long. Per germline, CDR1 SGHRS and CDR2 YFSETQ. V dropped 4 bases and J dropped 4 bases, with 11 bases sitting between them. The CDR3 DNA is TGCGCCAGCAGCGCCTCATGGAGCACTGAAGCTTTCTTT. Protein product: CASSASWSTEAFF.

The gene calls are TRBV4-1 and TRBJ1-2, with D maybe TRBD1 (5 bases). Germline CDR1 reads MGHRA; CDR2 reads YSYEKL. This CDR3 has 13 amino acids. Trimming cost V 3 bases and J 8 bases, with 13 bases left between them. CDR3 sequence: CASSQSAGVGYTF. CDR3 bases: TGCGCCAGCAGCCAGAGTGCGGGGGTCGGCTACACCTTC.

The CDR3 coding sequence is TGTGCAAGTCGCTTTAGACTAGCGGGAGTAACAGATACGCAGTATTTT. It encodes CASRFRLAGVTDTQYF. The chain carries TRBV12-2 and TRBJ2-3; no DNA check was done on the table's D call, TRBD2. TRBV12-2 is given as a pseudogene. The CDR3 is 16 residues long.

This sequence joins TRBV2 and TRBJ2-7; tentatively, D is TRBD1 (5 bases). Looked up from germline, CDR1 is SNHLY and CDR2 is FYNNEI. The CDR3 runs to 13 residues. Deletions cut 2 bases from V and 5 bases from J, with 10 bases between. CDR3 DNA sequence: TGTGCCAGCAGTGAACAGGGTACCCACGAGCAGTACTTC. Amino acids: CASSEQGTHEQYF.

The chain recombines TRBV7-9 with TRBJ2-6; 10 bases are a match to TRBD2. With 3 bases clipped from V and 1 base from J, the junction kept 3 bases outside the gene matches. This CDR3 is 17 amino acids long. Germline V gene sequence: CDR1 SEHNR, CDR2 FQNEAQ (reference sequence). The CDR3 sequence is CASSFLAGVSGANVLTF. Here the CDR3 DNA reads TGTGCCAGCAGCTTTCTAGCGGGAGTATCTGGGGCCAACGTCCTGACTTTC.

The CDR3 DNA reads as TGTGCCAGCTCACCATTGCCGGGAGACTACTATGGCTACACCTTC. It translates to CASSPLPGDYYGYTF. V usage is TRBV18 and J usage is TRBJ1-2; D not certain. The length of the CDR3 is 15 residues. The ends were cut back, 2 bases at V and 3 bases at J, with 13 bases in the middle. The germline V gene has CDR1 KGHSH and CDR2 LQKENI.

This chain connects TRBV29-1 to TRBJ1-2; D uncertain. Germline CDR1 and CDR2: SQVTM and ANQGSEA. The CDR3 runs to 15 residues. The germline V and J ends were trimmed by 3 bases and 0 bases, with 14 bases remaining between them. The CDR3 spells CSVDIQSSSNYGYTF. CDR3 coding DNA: TGCAGCGTTGATATCCAATCCAGCTCTAACTATGGCTACACCTTC. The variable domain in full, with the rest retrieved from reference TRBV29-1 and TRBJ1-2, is SAVISQKPSRDICQRGTSLTIQCQVDSQVTMMFWYRQQPGQSLTLIATANQGSEATYESGFVIDKFPISRPNLTFSTLTVSNMSPEDSSIYLCSVDIQSSSNYGYTFGSGTRLTVV.

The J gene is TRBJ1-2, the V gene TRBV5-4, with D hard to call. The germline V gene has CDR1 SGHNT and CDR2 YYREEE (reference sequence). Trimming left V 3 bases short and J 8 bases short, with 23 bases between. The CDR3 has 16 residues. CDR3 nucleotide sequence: TGTGCCAGCAGCTCCTCCCTACTATTCCGGGCGGAAGGCTACACCTTC. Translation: CASSSSLLFRAEGYTF.

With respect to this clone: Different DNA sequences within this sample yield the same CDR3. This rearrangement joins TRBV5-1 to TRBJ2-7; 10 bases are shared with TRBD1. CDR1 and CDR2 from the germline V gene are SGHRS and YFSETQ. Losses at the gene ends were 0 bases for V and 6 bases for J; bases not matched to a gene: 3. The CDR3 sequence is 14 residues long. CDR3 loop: CASSLGQGASEQYF. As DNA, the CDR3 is TGCGCCAGCAGCTTGGGACAGGGGGCTTCCGAGCAGTACTTC.

CDR3 in amino acids: CASSPGTDEQYF. CDR3 DNA: TGCGCCAGCAGCCCCGGGACAGACGAGCAGTACTTC. The chain employs TRBV5-1 and TRBJ2-7, with 7 bases matching TRBD1. V shed 4 bases, J shed 5 bases, and the junction held 3 bases outside the gene matches. The CDR3 length is 12 residues. Looked up from germline, CDR1 is SGHRS and CDR2 is YFSETQ.

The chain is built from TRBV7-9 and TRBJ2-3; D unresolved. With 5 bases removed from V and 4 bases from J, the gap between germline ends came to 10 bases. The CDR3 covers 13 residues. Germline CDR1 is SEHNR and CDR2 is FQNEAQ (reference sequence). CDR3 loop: CASSLVGADTQYF. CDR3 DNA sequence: TGTGCCAGCAGCCTGGTCGGCGCAGATACGCAGTATTTT.

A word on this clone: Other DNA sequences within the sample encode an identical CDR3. The DNA of the CDR3 is TGTGCCAGCAGTGGGGAGTCCTACGAGCAGTACTTC. It codes for CASSGESYEQYF. The gene calls are TRBV2 and TRBJ2-7, with a possible D match to TRBD2 (5 bases). The length of the CDR3 is 12 residues. CDR1 is SNHLY, CDR2 FYNNEI, per germline. V was cut by 4 bases and J by 1 base, with 5 bases left in between.

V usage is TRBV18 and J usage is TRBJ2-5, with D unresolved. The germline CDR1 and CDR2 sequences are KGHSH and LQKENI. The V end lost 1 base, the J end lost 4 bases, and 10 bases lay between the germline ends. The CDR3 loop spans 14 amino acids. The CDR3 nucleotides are TGTGCCAGCTCACCACAGTCTGGCGGAGAGACCCAGTACTTC. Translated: CASSPQSGGETQYF.

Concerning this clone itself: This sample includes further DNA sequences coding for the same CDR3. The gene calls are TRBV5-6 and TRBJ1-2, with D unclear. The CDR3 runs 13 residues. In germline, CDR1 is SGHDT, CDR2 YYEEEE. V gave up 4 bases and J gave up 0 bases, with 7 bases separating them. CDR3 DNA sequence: TGTGCCAGCAGCGACACTGCTAACTATGGCTACACCTTC. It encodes CASSDTANYGYTF.

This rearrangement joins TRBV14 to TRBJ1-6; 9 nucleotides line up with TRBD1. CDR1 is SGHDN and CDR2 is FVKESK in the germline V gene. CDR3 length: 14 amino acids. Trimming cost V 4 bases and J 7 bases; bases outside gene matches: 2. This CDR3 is CASSLGTGNSPLHF. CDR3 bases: TGTGCCAGCAGCCTCGGGACAGGGAATTCACCCCTCCACTTT.